The rows below give T cell receptor beta chains drawn from one sample of a study of patients and donors after allogeneic stem cell transplantation. Each CDR3 protein is one row after TCRdb ran MiXCR on the RT-PCR reads. This table holds approximately 410,000 distinct CDR3 sequences, 15% to 20% found once. What was sequenced was blood, either unsorted or a sorted T cell fraction (not recorded which). Receptors originate from a human donor who was either an allogeneic HSCT recipient or a stem cell or donor lymphocyte infusion donor (not recorded which). It is not recorded whose cells these are; they may come from a transplant donor. The CDR3 runs from the conserved cysteine through the conserved F or W.

j_call: TRBJ1-4
v_call: TRBV25-1
cdr3_aa: CASSERSTNEKLFF

j_call: TRBJ2-3
v_call: TRBV20-1
cdr3_aa: CSARGGPDTQYF

j_call: TRBJ1-1
v_call: TRBV27
cdr3_aa: CASSLSSGPPFF

j_call: TRBJ2-2
v_call: TRBV20-1
cdr3_aa: CSARAERSNTGELFF

j_call: TRBJ2-7
v_call: TRBV20-1
cdr3_aa: CSARPVIAGGIFYEQYF

j_call: TRBJ2-3
v_call: TRBV5-1
cdr3_aa: CASSSGADTQYF

j_call: TRBJ2-6
v_call: TRBV5-1
cdr3_aa: CASSKAGTGYSGGANVLTF

j_call: TRBJ1-3
v_call: TRBV12-3/TRBV12-4
cdr3_aa: CASSHPGQLSGNTIYF

j_call: TRBJ2-7
v_call: TRBV25-1
cdr3_aa: CASSAGPSSEQYF

j_call: TRBJ1-6
v_call: TRBV20-1
cdr3_aa: CSARGGTVNSPLHF

j_call: TRBJ2-1
v_call: TRBV9
cdr3_aa: CASSVAGNSVEQFF

j_call: TRBJ2-5
v_call: TRBV20-1
cdr3_aa: CSAGDSQRYQETQYF

j_call: TRBJ1-2
v_call: TRBV5-1
cdr3_aa: CASSQEASNYGYTF

j_call: TRBJ1-6
v_call: TRBV6-1
cdr3_aa: CASRGTGDSPLHF

j_call: TRBJ1-3
v_call: TRBV12-3/TRBV12-4
cdr3_aa: CASSFAPDSGNTIYF

j_call: TRBJ1-1
v_call: TRBV27
cdr3_aa: CASSLGTGGFGTEAFF

j_call: TRBJ2-1
v_call: TRBV6-1
cdr3_aa: CASSEGGVKQFF

j_call: TRBJ1-6
v_call: TRBV12-3/TRBV12-4
cdr3_aa: CASSIAGGVSSYNSPLHF

j_call: TRBJ1-4
v_call: TRBV5-1
cdr3_aa: CASSLVPGQGNEKLFF

j_call: TRBJ2-7
v_call: TRBV11-1
cdr3_aa: CASSLAGTSGRKTYEQYF

j_call: TRBJ1-4
v_call: TRBV5-6
cdr3_aa: CASTRVLANEKLFF

j_call: TRBJ1-2
v_call: TRBV20-1
cdr3_aa: CSARDPGFYGYTF

j_call: TRBJ2-2
v_call: TRBV5-1
cdr3_aa: CASSLEGRGNTGELFF

j_call: TRBJ1-1
v_call: TRBV2
cdr3_aa: CASRAVDRGRTEAFF

j_call: TRBJ2-7
v_call: TRBV2
cdr3_aa: CASSNMLPEQYF

j_call: TRBJ1-4
v_call: TRBV25-1
cdr3_aa: CASSADRGQKLFF

j_call: TRBJ2-5
v_call: TRBV9
cdr3_aa: CASSVSPQGETQYF

j_call: TRBJ1-5
v_call: TRBV6-1
cdr3_aa: CASGKGRNQPQHF

j_call: TRBJ1-2
v_call: TRBV11-1
cdr3_aa: CASSLLSRTPYGYTF

j_call: TRBJ1-5
v_call: TRBV5-1
cdr3_aa: CASSLGGIHNQPQHF

j_call: TRBJ1-2
v_call: TRBV15
cdr3_aa: CATSRKYTTGTNYGYTF

j_call: TRBJ2-5
v_call: TRBV5-1
cdr3_aa: CASSFSAGAQETQYF

j_call: TRBJ2-3
v_call: TRBV7-9
cdr3_aa: CASSLSGPSTDTQYF

j_call: TRBJ1-1
v_call: TRBV4-1
cdr3_aa: CASSQGREGTEAFF

j_call: TRBJ1-5
v_call: TRBV24-1
cdr3_aa: CATSARDRGSNQPQHF

j_call: TRBJ2-7
v_call: TRBV7-9
cdr3_aa: CASSPRDRGLKQYF

j_call: TRBJ2-7
v_call: TRBV7-2
cdr3_aa: CASSSRATYEQYF

j_call: TRBJ2-7
v_call: TRBV7-2
cdr3_aa: CASSRGAGSYEQYF

j_call: TRBJ2-7
v_call: TRBV11-3
cdr3_aa: CASSPRDRGKNEQYF

j_call: TRBJ2-7
v_call: TRBV2
cdr3_aa: CASSAGGQRREQYF

j_call: TRBJ2-3
v_call: TRBV25-1
cdr3_aa: CASSEGISSRTDTQYF

j_call: TRBJ2-3
v_call: TRBV12-3/TRBV12-4
cdr3_aa: CASSYGLPTDTQYF